The rows below give T cell receptor beta chains drawn from one sample of a study of blood T cell repertoires in COVID-19. Sequencing used immunoSEQ multiplex PCR; TCRdb keeps in-frame clones, though not all of them. The sample has over 100,000 clones, 75% to 90% seen once. Sequencing was carried out using peripheral blood. All receptors come from a man aged 55 to 70 with acute or convalescent COVID-19. Each CDR3 is given with its conserved first and last residue. D genes are given only for firm matches. Clone size is stated in some rows and not others, as once, few, many or a class when expanded.

j_call | v_call | clone_size | d_call | cdr3_aa | cdr3_nt
TRBJ2-1 | TRBV5-5 | - | - | CASSLRRGLGSYNEQFF | TGTGCCAGCAGCTTGCGAAGGGGACTGGGCTCCTACAATGAGCAGTTCTTC
TRBJ1-1 | TRBV5-1 | - | - | CASSSRSQNTEAFF | TGCGCCAGCAGCTCCAGGTCCCAGAACACTGAAGCTTTCTTT
TRBJ1-1 | TRBV18 | - | TRBD1 | CASSLGQGNTEAFF | TGTGCCAGCTCACTTGGACAGGGGAACACTGAAGCTTTCTTT
TRBJ2-5 | TRBV19 | - | - | CASGREPQETQYF | TGTGCCAGTGGAAGGGAGCCGCAAGAGACCCAGTACTTC
TRBJ1-2 | TRBV19 | - | - | CASIGVRDDYGYTF | TGTGCCAGTATAGGCGTCAGGGATGACTATGGCTACACCTTC
TRBJ1-4 | TRBV7-8 | - | - | CASSLGVRRRVNEKLFF | TGTGCCAGCAGCTTAGGGGTCAGGAGGCGGGTTAATGAAAAACTGTTTTTT
TRBJ2-1 | TRBV7-6 | - | TRBD2 | CASSLSREGLGNEQFF | TGTGCCAGCAGCTTATCGCGGGAGGGCCTAGGTAATGAGCAGTTCTTC
TRBJ2-1 | TRBV18 | - | TRBD2 | CASSPGSGGNEQFF | TGTGCCAGCTCACCCGGAAGCGGGGGTAATGAGCAGTTCTTC
TRBJ1-1 | TRBV30 | - | - | CAWRLYGEAFF | TGTGCCTGGAGATTGTACGGTGAAGCTTTCTTT
TRBJ2-4 | TRBV7-8 | once | TRBD2 | CASSPLAGVGKNIQYF | TGTGCCAGCAGCCCACTAGCGGGAGTGGGCAAAAACATTCAGTACTTC
TRBJ1-1 | TRBV9 | - | TRBD1 | CASSVGDRVNGEAFF | TGTGCCAGCAGCGTAGGGGACAGGGTTAATGGTGAAGCTTTCTTT
TRBJ1-3 | TRBV19 | once | - | CASSIRGSGSGNTIYF | TGTGCCAGTAGTATCCGGGGATCGGGCTCTGGAAACACCATATATTTT
TRBJ1-6 | TRBV25-1 | few | TRBD1 | CASKDRASPLHF | TGTGCCAGCAAGGACAGGGCCTCACCCCTCCACTTT
TRBJ2-1 | TRBV18 | - | - | CASSPRTDGQFF | TGTGCCAGCTCACCACGGACAGATGGGCAGTTCTTC
TRBJ1-6 | TRBV5-1 | - | - | CASSLARGTGNSPLHF | TGCGCCAGCAGCTTGGCTCGAGGGACTGGTAATTCACCCCTCCACTTT
TRBJ1-6 | TRBV28 | - | - | CASFRRRADSPLHF | TGTGCCAGTTTCCGGAGGAGGGCAGATTCACCCCTCCACTTT
TRBJ2-7 | TRBV14 | - | TRBD1 | CASSKDRALSYEQYF | TGTGCCAGCAGCAAGGACAGGGCCCTCTCCTACGAGCAGTACTTC
TRBJ1-1 | TRBV19 | - | - | CASSTRGNTEAFF | TGTGCCAGTAGTACGCGGGGGAACACTGAAGCTTTCTTT
TRBJ1-1 | TRBV5-4 | - | - | CASWTPNMNTEAFF | TGTGCCAGCTGGACACCAAACATGAACACTGAAGCTTTCTTT
TRBJ2-5 | TRBV24-1 | - | TRBD1 | CATSERDRETQYF | TGTGCCACCAGTGAAAGGGACAGAGAGACCCAGTACTTC
TRBJ2-3 | TRBV7-9 | - | - | CASSNRVTDTQYF | TGTGCCAGCAGCAACAGGGTGACAGATACGCAGTATTTT
TRBJ2-7 | TRBV18 | - | TRBD2 | CASSPLSTSGSFYEQYF | TGTGCCAGCTCACCCCTTTCTACTAGCGGGAGTTTCTACGAGCAGTACTTC
TRBJ2-3 | TRBV19 | - | TRBD2 | CASSTEFFPLAGVTDTQYF | TGTGCCAGTAGTACCGAATTTTTCCCACTAGCGGGAGTGACAGATACGCAGTATTTT
TRBJ1-6 | TRBV28 | - | TRBD1 | CASSEQGAHNSPLHF | TGTGCCAGCAGTGAGCAGGGGGCCCATAATTCACCCCTCCACTTT
TRBJ2-2 | TRBV12-5 | - | TRBD2 | CASGWNPGRANTGELFF | TGTGCTAGTGGTTGGAACCCGGGGAGGGCGAACACCGGGGAGCTGTTTTTT
TRBJ2-7 | TRBV3-1/TRBV3-2 | few | - | CASSQDQGGSVQYF | TGTGCCAGCAGCCAAGATCAAGGGGGATCGGTTCAGTACTTC
TRBJ1-5 | TRBV5-6 | - | - | CASSLGGGQPQHF | TGTGCCAGCAGCTTAGGAGGCGGCCAGCCCCAGCATTTT
TRBJ1-2 | TRBV28 | - | - | CASSFPDRPNYGYTF | TGTGCCAGCAGTTTCCCCGACAGGCCAAACTATGGCTACACCTTC
TRBJ2-6 | TRBV30 | - | - | CAGSTYRDSGANVLTF | TGTGCCGGATCTACCTATCGGGACTCAGGGGCCAACGTCCTGACTTTC
TRBJ1-2 | TRBV28 | - | TRBD1 | CASSSPGQPNYGYTF | TGTGCCAGCAGTAGCCCGGGACAGCCTAACTATGGCTACACCTTC
TRBJ2-5 | TRBV24-1 | - | TRBD1 | CATSDVHRGSETQYF | TGTGCCACCAGTGACGTCCACAGGGGATCTGAGACCCAGTACTTC
TRBJ1-6 | TRBV30 | - | - | CAWSALDGGNSPLHF | TGTGCCTGGAGTGCACTTGACGGGGGGAATTCACCCCTCCACTTT
TRBJ2-3 | TRBV29-1 | - | - | CSHQSEGLYTDTQYF | TGCAGTCACCAATCTGAGGGCCTTTACACAGATACGCAGTATTTT
TRBJ2-1 | TRBV11-3 | - | TRBD2 | CASSQEGLVNEQFF | TGTGCCAGCAGCCAAGAGGGACTAGTCAATGAGCAGTTCTTC
TRBJ2-1 | TRBV19 | - | - | CASSPHYRASSYNEQFF | TGTGCCAGTAGTCCGCACTACAGGGCAAGCTCCTACAATGAGCAGTTCTTC
TRBJ2-3 | TRBV9 | - | TRBD1 | CASSARGGQGSDTQYF | TGTGCCAGCAGCGCCCGCGGGGGACAGGGATCAGATACGCAGTATTTT
TRBJ1-5 | TRBV2 | - | - | CASSGGQRDQPQHF | TGTGCCAGCAGTGGTGGACAGAGGGATCAGCCCCAGCATTTT
TRBJ2-1 | TRBV12-3/TRBV12-4 | few | TRBD2 | CASSVVLAPEQFF | TGTGCCAGCAGTGTAGTACTAGCGCCTGAGCAGTTCTTC
TRBJ1-2 | TRBV11-2 | once | - | CASSPLGGAWGYTF | TGTGCCAGCAGCCCGCTCGGTGGGGCGTGGGGCTACACCTTC
TRBJ2-3 | TRBV10-2 | - | - | CASSLTDTQYF | TGCGCCAGCAGCCTCACAGATACGCAGTATTTT
TRBJ2-7 | TRBV5-6 | - | TRBD2 | CASSFVGGRVEQYF | TGTGCCAGCAGCTTCGTAGGTGGGAGGGTTGAGCAGTACTTC
TRBJ2-5 | TRBV30 | - | TRBD1 | CAWGPGTGSQETQYF | TGTGCCTGGGGCCCCGGGACAGGGTCCCAAGAGACCCAGTACTTC
TRBJ1-1 | TRBV5-1 | - | - | CASSLDRYPQAFF | TGCGCCAGCAGCTTAGACAGGTATCCTCAGGCTTTCTTT
TRBJ1-1 | TRBV7-6 | - | - | CASSSIVEDSLNTEAFF | TGTGCCAGCAGCTCAATTGTAGAGGACAGCCTGAACACTGAAGCTTTCTTT
TRBJ2-2 | TRBV6-4 | - | - | CASSDGPAGELFF | TGTGCCAGCAGTGACGGCCCAGCCGGGGAGCTGTTTTTT
TRBJ2-3 | TRBV30 | - | TRBD2 | CAWEGLVGADTQYF | TGTGCCTGGGAGGGACTAGTCGGCGCAGATACGCAGTATTTT
TRBJ1-1 | TRBV9 | - | - | CASSQGDTEAFF | TGTGCCAGCAGCCAAGGGGATACTGAAGCTTTCTTT
TRBJ2-2 | TRBV2 | - | TRBD2 | CASVLAGGLGELFF | TGTGCCAGCGTCCTAGCGGGAGGGCTCGGGGAGCTGTTTTTT
TRBJ1-1 | TRBV5-1 | - | - | CASSYTGNTEAFF | TGCGCCAGCAGCTATACGGGGAACACTGAAGCTTTCTTT
TRBJ1-2 | TRBV19 | - | - | CASRGRSEYGYTF | TGTGCCAGCAGGGGACGGTCGGAGTATGGCTACACCTTC
TRBJ2-3 | TRBV7-2 | - | - | CASRGVFLTDTQYF | TGTGCCAGCAGAGGGGTTTTCCTCACGGATACGCAGTATTTT
TRBJ2-1 | TRBV7-8 | - | TRBD1 | CASSPHGQGQFF | TGTGCCAGCAGCCCCCACGGACAGGGGCAGTTCTTC